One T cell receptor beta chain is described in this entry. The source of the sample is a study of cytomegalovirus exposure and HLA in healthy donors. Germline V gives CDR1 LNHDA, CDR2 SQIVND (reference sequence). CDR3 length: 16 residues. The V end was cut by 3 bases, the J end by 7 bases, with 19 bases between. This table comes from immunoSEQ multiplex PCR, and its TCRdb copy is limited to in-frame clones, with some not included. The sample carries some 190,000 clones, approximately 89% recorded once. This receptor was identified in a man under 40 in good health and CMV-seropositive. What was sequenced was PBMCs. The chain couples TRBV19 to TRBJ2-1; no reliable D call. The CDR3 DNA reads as TGTGCCAGTAGTATTTCCCCCGGACCAAACCGGAATGAGCAGTTCTTC. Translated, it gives CASSISPGPNRNEQFF.